The 8 T cell receptor beta chains reported below all come from one sample, sequenced in a study of T cell responses to AZD1222 COVID-19 vaccine. Assay used: immunoSEQ multiplex PCR; TCRdb lists only in-frame clones, some missing. Of under 200,000 clones in the sample, more than 75% were seen once. Sequencing used peripheral blood, obtained on day 0 of MenACWY control vaccination. All receptors derive from an adult in good health.

The V and J genes are TRBV18 and TRBJ1-5; 9 positions agree with TRBD1. Per the germline V gene, CDR1 is KGHSH and CDR2 is LQKENI. The CDR3 totals 14 residues. V was clipped by 4 bases and J by 4 bases; unmatched bases: 2. As DNA, the CDR3 is TGTGCCAGCTCACTGGGACAGGGTAATCAGCCCCAGCATTTT. Translated: CASSLGQGNQPQHF.

The CDR3 region is CATSELTSGRIDTQYF. The CDR3 bases are TGTGCCACCAGTGAACTGACTAGCGGGCGAATAGATACGCAGTATTTT. This chain uses TRBV24-1 with TRBJ2-3, with TRBD2 matching 10 bases. CDR1 KGHDR and CDR2 SFDVKD come from the germline V gene. This CDR3 has 16 residues. Trimming removed 4 bases from V and 5 bases from J; junction bases left unmatched: 8.

This clone was counted a few times. The chain recombines TRBV6-4 with TRBJ2-1, with 12 bases lining up with TRBD2. The germline gives CDR1 MRHNA, CDR2 SNTAGT. The CDR3 has 17 residues. The junction had 7 bases not matched to a gene; V was cut back by 0 bases and J by 7 bases. CDR3 in DNA: TGTGCCAGCAGTGACTCCCCAACTAGCGGGGGGAGGAATGAGCAGTTCTTC. Translated, it gives CASSDSPTSGGRNEQFF.

The chain uses TRBV2 and TRBJ2-2, with 11 positions matching TRBD2. The CDR3 has 16 amino acids. CDR1 is SNHLY and CDR2 is FYNNEI in the germline V gene. Trimming took 5 bases from V and 3 from J; bases not matched to a gene: 5. The CDR3 region is CASSYLAGGYTGELFF. CDR3 sequence (DNA): TGTGCCAGCAGTTACCTAGCGGGGGGATACACCGGGGAGCTGTTTTTT.

The chain has TRBV6-1 and TRBJ2-2, with 8 bases aligning to TRBD2. The CDR3 consists of 15 residues. CDR1 MNHNS and CDR2 SASEGT come from the germline V gene. Trimming took 2 bases from V and 4 from J; bases not matched to a gene: 3. As DNA, the CDR3 is TGTGCCAGCAGTGAAACTAGCGGAGCCACCGGGGAGCTGTTTTTT. Its translation: CASSETSGATGELFF.

The sample holds a few counts of this clone. This chain joins TRBV5-8 and TRBJ2-1; 7 bases map to TRBD1. CDR1 SGHTS and CDR2 YDEGEE come from the germline V gene. The junction had 5 bases not matched to a gene; V was cut back by 1 base and J by 4 bases. The CDR3 is 15 residues long. The CDR3, as DNA: TGTGCCAGCAGCTTGCCGGGACAGCCGTACAATGAGCAGTTCTTC. Amino acids: CASSLPGQPYNEQFF.

The V gene is TRBV6-1, the J gene TRBJ1-6; TRBD1 might be the D (6 bases). This CDR3 has 15 residues. Germline V lookup: CDR1 MNHNS, CDR2 SASEGT. V gave up 2 bases and J gave up 5 bases, with 10 bases separating them. The CDR3 spells CASSERTANNSPLHF. In nucleotides, the CDR3 is TGTGCCAGCAGTGAAAGGACAGCCAATAATTCACCCCTCCACTTT.

The rearrangement joins TRBV5-1 to TRBJ2-5; D unclear. Trimming stripped 5 bases from V and 1 base from J, with 15 bases between. In germline, CDR1 is SGHRS, CDR2 YFSETQ. The CDR3 contains 15 residues. The CDR3 region is CASSYADGSQETQYF. The CDR3 DNA follows: TGCGCCAGCAGTTATGCTGACGGATCCCAAGAGACCCAGTACTTC.